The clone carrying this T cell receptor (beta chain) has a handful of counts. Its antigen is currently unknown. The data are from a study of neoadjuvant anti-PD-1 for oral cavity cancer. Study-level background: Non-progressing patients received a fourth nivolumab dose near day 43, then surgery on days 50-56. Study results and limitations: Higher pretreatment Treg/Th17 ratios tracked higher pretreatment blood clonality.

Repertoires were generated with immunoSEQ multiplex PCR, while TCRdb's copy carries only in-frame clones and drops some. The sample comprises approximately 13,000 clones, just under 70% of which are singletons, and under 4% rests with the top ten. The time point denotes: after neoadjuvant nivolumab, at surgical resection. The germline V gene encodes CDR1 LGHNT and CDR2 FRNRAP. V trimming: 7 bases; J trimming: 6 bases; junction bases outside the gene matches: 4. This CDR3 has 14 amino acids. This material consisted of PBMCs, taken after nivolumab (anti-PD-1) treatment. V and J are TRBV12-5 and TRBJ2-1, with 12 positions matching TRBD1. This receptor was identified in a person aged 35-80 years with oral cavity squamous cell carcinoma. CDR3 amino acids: CASAGTGGFNEQFF. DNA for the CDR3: TGTGCTAGTGCCGGGACAGGGGGCTTCAATGAGCAGTTCTTC.